These T cell receptor beta chains were read from a single sample in a study of T-cell reconstitution after alpha-beta-depleted transplantation in children. TCRdb redid the calling of the PCR reads with MiXCR, one entry per CDR3 protein. The data show 200,000 to 250,000 distinct CDR3 sequences, roughly 8.3% seen once. Source: PBMCs, mostly from graft donor cells, taken 360 days after TCRalphabeta/CD19-depleted stem cell transplant. These receptors were obtained from a male patient aged 2 to 9 who had a stem cell transplant for acute myeloid leukemia, so the T cells may come from the graft donor. Both conserved end residues are part of each CDR3. A D gene is named only where the DNA matches it firmly. Rows may omit the clone size; those that give it use once, few, many or a size class.

cdr3_length	d_call	v_call	clone_size	j_call	cdr3_nt	cdr3_aa
12	NA	TRBV29-1	few	TRBJ2-3	TGCAGCGTTGATCTGGGGGCAGATACGCAGTATTTT	CSVDLGADTQYF
16	NA	TRBV12-3/TRBV12-4	few	TRBJ2-5	TGTGCCAGCAGTCACGGGGTAGCCGGGTTTCAAGAGACCCAGTACTTC	CASSHGVAGFQETQYF
16	NA	TRBV5-1	NA	TRBJ2-7	TGCGCCAGCAGCCTTTGGGACCGCTCCCCACGCAGAGAGCAGTACTTC	CASSLWDRSPRREQYF
15	TRBD1	TRBV5-1	few	TRBJ1-2	TGCGCCAGCAGGATACCGGGACAGGGTCATAATGGCTACACCTTC	CASRIPGQGHNGYTF
14	NA	TRBV29-1	many	TRBJ2-5	TGCAGCGTTGAAGCCAGGGGAATATTGGAGACCCAGTACTTC	CSVEARGILETQYF
12	NA	TRBV6-5	many	TRBJ2-1	TGTGCCAGCAGCCCACCAACTGAAGAACAGTTCTTC	CASSPPTEEQFF
15	TRBD1	TRBV12-3/TRBV12-4	NA	TRBJ1-2	TGTGCCAGCAGAAGACAGGGGACGCCGAACTATGGCTACACCTTC	CASRRQGTPNYGYTF
14	NA	TRBV7-2	few	TRBJ2-3	TGTGCCAGCAGCTTAAGTACAGGGCAAGATACGCAGTATTTT	CASSLSTGQDTQYF
18	NA	TRBV18	NA	TRBJ2-1	TGTGCCAGCTCACCACCGGACATACTGGGGGTCTCCTACAATGAGCAGTTCTTC	CASSPPDILGVSYNEQFF
11	NA	TRBV10-3	many	TRBJ2-5	TGTGCCATCAGTGTCCGACGGAAAAAGTACTTC	CAISVRRKKYF
15	TRBD2	TRBV18	many	TRBJ2-1	TGTGCCAGCTCACCGACTAGCGGGAGCTACAATGAGCAGTTCTTC	CASSPTSGSYNEQFF
15	NA	TRBV9	few	TRBJ2-2	TGTGCCAGCAGCGTAGTGGGCGCCTACACCGGGGAGCTGTTTTTT	CASSVVGAYTGELFF
17	TRBD2	TRBV7-2	NA	TRBJ2-1	TGTGCCAGCAGTCCGGGGACTAGCGGGGGGAACTACAATGAGCAGTTCTTC	CASSPGTSGGNYNEQFF
14	NA	TRBV29-1	many	TRBJ2-6	TGCAGCGTTAGGGGGGTTTCTGGGGCCAACGTCCTGACTTTC	CSVRGVSGANVLTF
15	TRBD1	TRBV12-3/TRBV12-4	NA	TRBJ2-7	TGTGCCAGCAGTTTTCGACAGGGGGGATCCTACGAGCAGTACTTC	CASSFRQGGSYEQYF
15	NA	TRBV5-1	few	TRBJ2-3	TGCGCCAGCAGCTTAATACTAGCAAGCACAGATACGCAGTATTTT	CASSLILASTDTQYF
12	NA	TRBV29-1	many	TRBJ2-5	TGCAGCGTTGCGGGCCTCCAAGAGACCCAGTACTTC	CSVAGLQETQYF
14	NA	TRBV2	NA	TRBJ2-5	TGTGCCATCAGTCCGGGGGGCAGCCAAGAGACCCAGTACTTC	CAISPGGSQETQYF
15	NA	TRBV6-5	few	TRBJ1-3	TGTGCCAGCAGTCTCAACAGGGCATCCGGAAACACCATATATTTT	CASSLNRASGNTIYF
14	NA	TRBV23-1	few	TRBJ2-5	TGCGCCAGCAGTCAATCCTGGGGAAAGGAGACCCAGTACTTC	CASSQSWGKETQYF
14	NA	TRBV29-1	NA	TRBJ2-7	TGCAGCGTTGATCTGACAGCCCCCGGCTACGAGCAGTACTTC	CSVDLTAPGYEQYF
14	NA	TRBV12-3/TRBV12-4	many	TRBJ1-2	TGTGCCAGCACCAACCGACAGGTGGGCGCTTCCTACACCTTC	CASTNRQVGASYTF
15	TRBD1	TRBV5-6	many	TRBJ2-1	TGTGCCAGCAGCCCGGACAGGGGGCTATACAATGAGCAGTTCTTC	CASSPDRGLYNEQFF
17	NA	TRBV12-3/TRBV12-4	few	TRBJ2-5	TGTGCCAGCAGTTTAGGTTTCTCAGGGGCTTCCCAAGAGACCCAGTACTTC	CASSLGFSGASQETQYF
15	NA	TRBV10-3	many	TRBJ2-2	TGTGCCATCCCCGTAACAGGGGGGGACACCGGGGAGCTGTTTTTT	CAIPVTGGDTGELFF
16	TRBD1	TRBV11-2	few	TRBJ2-7	TGTGCCAGCAGCCGGCTCCTAGGGACAGGTGGGGACGAGCAGTACTTC	CASSRLLGTGGDEQYF
14	TRBD1	TRBV19	NA	TRBJ1-1	TGTGCCAGTAGTACCGGACAGGGGGCCTCTGAAGCTTTCTTT	CASSTGQGASEAFF
17	NA	TRBV5-6	few	TRBJ2-1	TGTGCCAGCAGCTTCCGGAGGTGGGGGCAGGACTACAATGAGCAGTTCTTC	CASSFRRWGQDYNEQFF
14	NA	TRBV20-1	few	TRBJ2-2	TGCAGTGCCCAACAGGGTTCGAACACCGGGGAGCTGTTTTTT	CSAQQGSNTGELFF
13	NA	TRBV20-1	many	TRBJ2-2	TGCAGTGCTAGAGGAAACCTACCCGGGGAGCTGTTTTTT	CSARGNLPGELFF
12	TRBD1	TRBV12-3/TRBV12-4	many	TRBJ2-1	TGTGCCAGCAGTTCCAGGGGGAATGAGCAGTTCTTC	CASSSRGNEQFF
14	NA	TRBV5-4	NA	TRBJ2-3	TGTGCCAGCAGCTTGCAGCAGGGTACAGATACGCAGTATTTT	CASSLQQGTDTQYF
13	NA	TRBV24-1	many	TRBJ2-1	TGTGCCACCTCCGGGAGCTCCTACAATGAGCAGTTCTTC	CATSGSSYNEQFF
17	TRBD1	TRBV12-5	many	TRBJ1-4	TGTGCTAGTGGTTTGGTAGTTAAGACAGGGGAGGGTGAAAAACTGTTTTTT	CASGLVVKTGEGEKLFF
14	NA	TRBV19	NA	TRBJ2-7	TGTGCCAGTAGTAGGAGGCATCGGACGGGGGAGCAGTACTTC	CASSRRHRTGEQYF
14	NA	TRBV7-2	NA	TRBJ2-5	TGTGCCAGCACCCATCGTGGGTGGGGAGAGACCCAGTACTTC	CASTHRGWGETQYF
16	NA	TRBV16	NA	TRBJ1-5	TGTGCCAGCAGCCAATTTACGGGATTAGGGAGACAGCCCCAGCATTTT	CASSQFTGLGRQPQHF
13	NA	TRBV25-1	few	TRBJ2-3	TGTGCCAGCAGTGTGCCGAGCACAGATACGCAGTATTTT	CASSVPSTDTQYF
16	TRBD1	TRBV15	few	TRBJ2-7	TGTGCCACCAGCAGAGAGACCCGGGACAGCTCCTACGAGCAGTACTTC	CATSRETRDSSYEQYF
15	TRBD1	TRBV5-1	few	TRBJ1-6	TGCGCCAGCAGCTTGGTACAGGGGAATAATTCACCCCTCCACTTT	CASSLVQGNNSPLHF
16	NA	TRBV7-2	many	TRBJ2-7	TGTGCCAGCAGTCGACCGAGGGGAACAGGCTCCTACGAGCAGTACTTC	CASSRPRGTGSYEQYF
14	NA	TRBV7-9	many	TRBJ1-5	TGTGCCAGCAGCTTAACAGGGAGCAATCAGCCCCAGCATTTT	CASSLTGSNQPQHF
12	NA	TRBV29-1	many	TRBJ2-5	TGCAGCGGTCTGACTAGATCGGAGACCCAGTACTTC	CSGLTRSETQYF
15	NA	TRBV10-3	many	TRBJ2-2	TGTGCCATCAGCCCCGGGAGAATGAACACCGGGGAGCTGTTTTTT	CAISPGRMNTGELFF
14	TRBD1	TRBV10-3	many	TRBJ2-3	TGTGCCATCAGTGACAGGGGGCCAGCAGATACGCAGTATTTT	CAISDRGPADTQYF
20	NA	TRBV4-2	NA	TRBJ2-1	TGTGCCAGCAGCCAAGACGTTGGGTCAAGGGGGAATCACTGGAGCAATGAGCAGTTCTTC	CASSQDVGSRGNHWSNEQFF
14	NA	TRBV7-2	many	TRBJ2-5	TGTGCCAGCAGCAGGGCCGGGTACCAAGAGACCCAGTACTTC	CASSRAGYQETQYF
13	NA	TRBV20-1	NA	TRBJ2-7	TGCAGTGCCCGGTCGGTGGGGTCCTACGAGCAGTACTTC	CSARSVGSYEQYF